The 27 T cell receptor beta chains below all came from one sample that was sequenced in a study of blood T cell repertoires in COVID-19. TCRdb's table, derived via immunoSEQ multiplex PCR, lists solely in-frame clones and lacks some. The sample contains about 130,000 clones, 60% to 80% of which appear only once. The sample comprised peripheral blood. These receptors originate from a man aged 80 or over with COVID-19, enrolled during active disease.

This CDR3 is CASSSIPGQGAGKSYEQYF. The CDR3 DNA sequence: TGTGCCAGCAGTTCGATTCCGGGACAGGGGGCGGGTAAATCCTACGAGCAGTACTTC. The chain is built from TRBV28 and TRBJ2-7, with TRBD1 identical over 12 bases. J gave up 1 base and V 4 bases, and 14 bases lay outside the gene matches. Germline CDR1 MDHEN, CDR2 SYDVKM. CDR3 length equals 19 residues.

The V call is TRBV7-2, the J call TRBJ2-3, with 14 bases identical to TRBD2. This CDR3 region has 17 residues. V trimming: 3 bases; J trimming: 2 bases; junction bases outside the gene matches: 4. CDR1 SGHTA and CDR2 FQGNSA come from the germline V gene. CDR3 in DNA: TGTGCCAGCAGCTTTCTGACTAGCGGGAGGGCCACAGATACGCAGTATTTT. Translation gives CASSFLTSGRATDTQYF.

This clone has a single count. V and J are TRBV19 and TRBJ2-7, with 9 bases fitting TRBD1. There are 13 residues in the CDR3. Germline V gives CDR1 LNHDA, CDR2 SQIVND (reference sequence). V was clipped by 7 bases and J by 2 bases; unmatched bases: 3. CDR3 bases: TGTGCCAGTAAGGGACAGGGCACCTACGAGCAGTACTTC. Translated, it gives CASKGQGTYEQYF.

The CDR3 spells CASSLATGKDYGYTF. CDR3 sequence (DNA): TGTGCCAGCAGCTTGGCGACAGGGAAGGACTATGGCTACACCTTC. V and J are TRBV5-4 and TRBJ1-2; 7 bases agree with TRBD1. CDR3 length: 15 residues. V lost 0 bases and J lost 3; bases outside the gene matches: 5. The germline V gene encodes CDR1 SGHNT and CDR2 YYREEE (reference sequence).

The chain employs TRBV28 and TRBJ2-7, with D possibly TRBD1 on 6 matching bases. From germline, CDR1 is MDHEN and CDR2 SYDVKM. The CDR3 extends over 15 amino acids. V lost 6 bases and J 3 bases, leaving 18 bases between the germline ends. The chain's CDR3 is CASSRYRVPFYEQYF. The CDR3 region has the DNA TGTGCCAGCAGCCGGTACAGGGTCCCCTTCTACGAGCAGTACTTC.

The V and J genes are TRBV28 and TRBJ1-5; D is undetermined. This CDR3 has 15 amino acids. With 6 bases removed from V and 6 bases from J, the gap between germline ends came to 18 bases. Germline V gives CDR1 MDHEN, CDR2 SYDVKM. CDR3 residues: CASRPNRELGQPQHF. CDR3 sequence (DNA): TGTGCCAGCAGACCCAACCGGGAGTTAGGTCAGCCCCAGCATTTT.

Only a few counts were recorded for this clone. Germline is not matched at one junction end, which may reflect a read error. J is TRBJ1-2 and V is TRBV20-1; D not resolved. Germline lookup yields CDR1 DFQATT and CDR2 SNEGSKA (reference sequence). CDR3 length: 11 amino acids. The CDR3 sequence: CSARDRGAARF. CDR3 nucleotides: TGCAGTGCTAGAGATCGGGGAGCAGCACGGTTC.

The CDR3 nucleotides are TGTGCCAGCTCACCCGGGACAGGGCGCGACGAGCAGTACTTC. Translation gives CASSPGTGRDEQYF. V gene TRBV18 combines with J gene TRBJ2-7, with 9 bases aligning to TRBD1. J gave up 5 bases and V 3 bases, and 5 bases lay outside the gene matches. The CDR3 consists of 14 residues. The V gene's germline CDR1 is KGHSH and CDR2 LQKENI.

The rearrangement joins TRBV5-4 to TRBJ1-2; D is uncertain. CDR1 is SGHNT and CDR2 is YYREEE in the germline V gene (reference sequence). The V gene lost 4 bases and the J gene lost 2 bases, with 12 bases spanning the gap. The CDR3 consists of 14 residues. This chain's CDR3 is CASSSGGVNYGYTF. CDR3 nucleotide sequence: TGTGCCAGCAGCAGCGGTGGGGTAAACTATGGCTACACCTTC.

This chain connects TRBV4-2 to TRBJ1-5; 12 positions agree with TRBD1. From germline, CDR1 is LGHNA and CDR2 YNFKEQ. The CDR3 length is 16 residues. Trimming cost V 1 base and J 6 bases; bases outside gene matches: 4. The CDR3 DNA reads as TGTGCCAGCAGCCAAGCTGGGACAGGGGGCCTTCAGCCCCAGCATTTT. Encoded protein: CASSQAGTGGLQPQHF.

The CDR3 sequence is CASSLSGRGHHQPQHF. The CDR3 DNA is TGTGCCAGCAGTTTGAGCGGTAGGGGGCATCATCAGCCCCAGCATTTT. The chain joins TRBV28 to TRBJ1-5, with TRBD1 matching over 7 bases. Looked up from germline, CDR1 is MDHEN and CDR2 is SYDVKM. The CDR3 has 16 residues. After removal of 3 bases from V and 5 bases from J, the junction contained 10 bases not matched to a gene.

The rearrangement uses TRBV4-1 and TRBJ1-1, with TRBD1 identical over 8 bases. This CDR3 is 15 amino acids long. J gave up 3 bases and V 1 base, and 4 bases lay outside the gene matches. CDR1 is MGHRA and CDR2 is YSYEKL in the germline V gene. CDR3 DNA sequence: TGCGCCAGCAGCCAAGGGGGACAGGCGGACACTGAAGCTTTCTTT. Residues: CASSQGGQADTEAFF.

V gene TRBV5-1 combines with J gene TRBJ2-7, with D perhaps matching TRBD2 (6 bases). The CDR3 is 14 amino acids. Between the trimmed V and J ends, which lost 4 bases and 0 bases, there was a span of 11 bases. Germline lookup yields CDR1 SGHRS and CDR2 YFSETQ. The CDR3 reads CASSQTTSSYEQYF. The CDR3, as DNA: TGCGCCAGCAGCCAAACGACTAGCTCCTACGAGCAGTACTTC.

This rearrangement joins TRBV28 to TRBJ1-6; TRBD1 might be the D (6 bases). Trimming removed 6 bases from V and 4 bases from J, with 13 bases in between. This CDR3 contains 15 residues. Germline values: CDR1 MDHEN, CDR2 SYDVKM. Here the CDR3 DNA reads TGTGCCAGCAGCCCGGGGACACCTTATAATTCACCCCTCCACTTT. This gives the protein CASSPGTPYNSPLHF.

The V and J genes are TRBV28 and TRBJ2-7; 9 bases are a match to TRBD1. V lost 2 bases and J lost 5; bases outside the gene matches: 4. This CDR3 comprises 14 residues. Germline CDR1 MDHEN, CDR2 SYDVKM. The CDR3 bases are TGTGCCAGCAGTTTACTACAGGGGGCCAACGAGCAGTACTTC. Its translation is CASSLLQGANEQYF. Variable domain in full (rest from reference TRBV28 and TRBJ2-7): DVKVTQSSRYLVKRTGEKVFLECVQDMDHENMFWYRQDPGLGLRLIYFSYDVKMKEKGDIPEGYSVSREKKERFSLILESASTNQTSMYLCASSLLQGANEQYFGPGTRLTVT.

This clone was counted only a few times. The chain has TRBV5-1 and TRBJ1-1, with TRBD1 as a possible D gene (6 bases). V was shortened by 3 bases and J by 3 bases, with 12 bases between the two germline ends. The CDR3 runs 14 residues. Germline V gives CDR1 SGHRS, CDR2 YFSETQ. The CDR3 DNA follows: TGCGCCAGCAGCTCACAGGGCCAGGACACTGAAGCTTTCTTT. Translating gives CASSSQGQDTEAFF.

The CDR3 sequence is CASSPGQGGYGYTF. The CDR3 DNA sequence: TGTGCCAGCAGCCCGGGACAGGGGGGCTATGGCTACACCTTC. V and J are TRBV11-1 and TRBJ1-2, with TRBD1 matching 11 bases. CDR1 is SGHAT, CDR2 FQDESV, per germline (reference sequence). V lost 5 bases to trimming and J lost 4 bases; unmatched junction nucleotides: 3. The CDR3 contains 14 residues.

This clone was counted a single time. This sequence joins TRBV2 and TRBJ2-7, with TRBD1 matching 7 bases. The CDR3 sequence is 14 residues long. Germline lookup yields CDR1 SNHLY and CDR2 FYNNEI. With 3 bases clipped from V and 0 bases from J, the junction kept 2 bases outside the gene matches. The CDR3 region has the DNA TGTGCCAGCAGTGACCGACAGGGCTCCTACGAGCAGTACTTC. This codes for CASSDRQGSYEQYF.

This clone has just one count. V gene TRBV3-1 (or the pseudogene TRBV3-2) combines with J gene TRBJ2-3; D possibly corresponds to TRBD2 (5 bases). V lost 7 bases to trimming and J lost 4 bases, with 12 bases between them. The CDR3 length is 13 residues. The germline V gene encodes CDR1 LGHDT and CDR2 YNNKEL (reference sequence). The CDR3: CASKSSGADTQYF. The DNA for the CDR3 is TGTGCCAGCAAAAGCAGCGGTGCAGATACGCAGTATTTT.

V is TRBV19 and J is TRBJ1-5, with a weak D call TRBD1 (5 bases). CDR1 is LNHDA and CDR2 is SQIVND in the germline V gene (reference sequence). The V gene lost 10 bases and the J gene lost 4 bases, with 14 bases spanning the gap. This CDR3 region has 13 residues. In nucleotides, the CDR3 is TGTGCCACCCAATGGGGGGGAAATCAGCCCCAGCATTTT. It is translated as CATQWGGNQPQHF.

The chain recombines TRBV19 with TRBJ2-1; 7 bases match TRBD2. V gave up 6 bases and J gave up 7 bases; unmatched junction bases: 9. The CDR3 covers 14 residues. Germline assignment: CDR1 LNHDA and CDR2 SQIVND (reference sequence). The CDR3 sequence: CASRYTSELNEQFF. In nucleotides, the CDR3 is TGTGCCAGTAGATACACTAGCGAGTTAAATGAGCAGTTCTTC. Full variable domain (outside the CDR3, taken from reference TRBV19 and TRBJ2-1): DGGITQSPKYLFRKEGQNVTLSCEQNLNHDAMYWYRQDPGQGLRLIYYSQIVNDFQKGDIAEGYSVSREKKESFPLTVTSAQKNPTAFYLCASRYTSELNEQFFGPGTRLTVL.

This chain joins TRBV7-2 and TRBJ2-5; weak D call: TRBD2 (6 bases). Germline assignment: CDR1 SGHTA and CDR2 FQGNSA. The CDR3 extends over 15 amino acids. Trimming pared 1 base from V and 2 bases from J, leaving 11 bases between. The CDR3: CASSLELADQETQYF. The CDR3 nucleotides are TGTGCCAGCAGCTTAGAACTAGCAGATCAAGAGACCCAGTACTTC.

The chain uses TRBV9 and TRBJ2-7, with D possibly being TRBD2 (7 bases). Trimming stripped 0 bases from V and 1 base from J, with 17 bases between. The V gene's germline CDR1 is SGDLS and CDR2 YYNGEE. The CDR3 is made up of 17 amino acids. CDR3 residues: CASSVAPGGGGSYEQYF. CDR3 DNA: TGTGCCAGCAGCGTAGCCCCCGGAGGGGGGGGGTCCTACGAGCAGTACTTC.

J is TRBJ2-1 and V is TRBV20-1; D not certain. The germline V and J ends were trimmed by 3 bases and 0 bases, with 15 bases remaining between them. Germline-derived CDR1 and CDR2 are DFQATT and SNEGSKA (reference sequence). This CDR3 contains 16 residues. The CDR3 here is CSASSFAASSYNEQFF. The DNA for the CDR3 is TGCAGTGCTAGTTCCTTTGCGGCAAGCTCCTACAATGAGCAGTTCTTC.

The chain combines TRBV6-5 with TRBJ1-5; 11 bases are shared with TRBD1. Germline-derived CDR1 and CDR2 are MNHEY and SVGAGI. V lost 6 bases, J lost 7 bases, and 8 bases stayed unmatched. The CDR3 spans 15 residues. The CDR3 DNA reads TGTGCCAGCAGCAGGGGACAGGGGGTTTGGCAGCCCCAGCATTTT. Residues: CASSRGQGVWQPQHF.

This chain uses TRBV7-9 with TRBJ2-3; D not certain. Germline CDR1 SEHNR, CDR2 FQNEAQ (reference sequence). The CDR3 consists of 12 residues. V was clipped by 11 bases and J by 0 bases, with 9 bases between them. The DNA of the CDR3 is TGTGCCGGAGTCCCAAGCACAGATACGCAGTATTTT. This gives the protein CAGVPSTDTQYF.

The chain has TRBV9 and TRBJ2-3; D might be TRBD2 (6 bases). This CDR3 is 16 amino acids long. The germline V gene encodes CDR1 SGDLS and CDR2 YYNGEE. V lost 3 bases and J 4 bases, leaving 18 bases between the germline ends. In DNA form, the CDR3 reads TGTGCCAGCAGCGAGGGCCAGGGACTGGGGGCAGATACGCAGTATTTT. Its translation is CASSEGQGLGADTQYF.